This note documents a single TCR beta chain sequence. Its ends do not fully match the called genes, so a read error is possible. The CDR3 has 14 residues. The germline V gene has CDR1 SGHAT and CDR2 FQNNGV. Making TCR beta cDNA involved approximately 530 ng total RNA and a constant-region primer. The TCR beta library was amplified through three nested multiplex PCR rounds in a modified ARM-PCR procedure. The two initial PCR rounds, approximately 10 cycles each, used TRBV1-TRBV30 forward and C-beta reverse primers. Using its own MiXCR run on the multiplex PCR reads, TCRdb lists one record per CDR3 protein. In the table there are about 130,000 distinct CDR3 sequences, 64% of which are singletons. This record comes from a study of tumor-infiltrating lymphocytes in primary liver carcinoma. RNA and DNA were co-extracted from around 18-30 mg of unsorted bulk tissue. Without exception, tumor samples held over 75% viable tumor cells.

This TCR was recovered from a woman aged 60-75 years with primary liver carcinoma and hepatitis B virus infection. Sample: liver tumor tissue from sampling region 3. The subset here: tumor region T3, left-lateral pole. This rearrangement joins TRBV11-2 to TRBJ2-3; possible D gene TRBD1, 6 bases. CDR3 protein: CASSPELGADTQCF. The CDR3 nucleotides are TGTGCCAGCAGCCCCGAATTGGGGGCAGATACACAGTGTTTT.